This T cell receptor beta chain was observed in a study of shared clonotypes between healthy human individuals. Libraries were prepared by immunoSEQ multiplex PCR; TCRdb keeps only in-frame clonotypes and omits some of them. The sample lists under 600,000 clones, around 80% occurring once. With respect to this clone: This sample also contains other DNA sequences that code for the same CDR3.

Germline assignment: CDR1 SGHTA and CDR2 FQGNSA. V lost 0 bases to trimming and J lost 0 bases, with 6 bases between them. The CDR3 is made up of 14 amino acids. This receptor was identified in a woman in her thirties or forties in good health. Some clones in this sample may be carry-over from other donors' samples. The chain couples TRBV7-2 to TRBJ2-7; D ambiguous. Source material: PBMCs. The CDR3 DNA follows: TGTGCCAGCAGCTTAGCGGGAAGCTCCTACGAGCAGTACTTC. Protein: CASSLAGSSYEQYF.